The present T cell receptor (beta chain) was sequenced within a study of memory CD4+ T cells and cytomegalovirus serostatus. About the research overall: This sample comes from healthy Belgian adults, under 10 CMV seropositive, approximately 24 seronegative.

Single viable CD3+CD4+CD8-CD45RO+ cells were sorted as the memory CD4+ T cells. Serum IgG to CMV pp150, pp28, p38 and p52 defined serostatus. Comments on this clone: Its antigen is as yet unknown.

In the authors' workflow: After removing out-of-frame reads, approximately 2 million distinct TCRbeta sequences remained. Profiled with immunoSEQ multiplex PCR; TCRdb holds only in-frame clones, not every one. That table gives V, J and clone size, and the DNA gave D and trimming. The sample has around 50,000 clones, about 73% seen once; the top ten hold approximately 0.7%. The V and J ends lost 10 bases and 7 bases respectively, with 19 bases between them. CDR3 length: 14 amino acids. Germline assignment: CDR1 SGHAT and CDR2 FQNNGV. Study results and caveats: CD4+ memory repertoires contained about 40% of the 164 reported CMV TCRbeta sequences.

This receptor was obtained from an adult in good health and CMV-seronegative. Source material: memory CD4+ T cells from blood. The chain couples TRBV11-2 to TRBJ2-2, with D possibly TRBD2 on 6 matching bases. Written as DNA, the CDR3 is TGTGCCACGTCCGGGAGTGCCGGGTTCGGGGAGCTGTTTTTT. Residues: CATSGSAGFGELFF.